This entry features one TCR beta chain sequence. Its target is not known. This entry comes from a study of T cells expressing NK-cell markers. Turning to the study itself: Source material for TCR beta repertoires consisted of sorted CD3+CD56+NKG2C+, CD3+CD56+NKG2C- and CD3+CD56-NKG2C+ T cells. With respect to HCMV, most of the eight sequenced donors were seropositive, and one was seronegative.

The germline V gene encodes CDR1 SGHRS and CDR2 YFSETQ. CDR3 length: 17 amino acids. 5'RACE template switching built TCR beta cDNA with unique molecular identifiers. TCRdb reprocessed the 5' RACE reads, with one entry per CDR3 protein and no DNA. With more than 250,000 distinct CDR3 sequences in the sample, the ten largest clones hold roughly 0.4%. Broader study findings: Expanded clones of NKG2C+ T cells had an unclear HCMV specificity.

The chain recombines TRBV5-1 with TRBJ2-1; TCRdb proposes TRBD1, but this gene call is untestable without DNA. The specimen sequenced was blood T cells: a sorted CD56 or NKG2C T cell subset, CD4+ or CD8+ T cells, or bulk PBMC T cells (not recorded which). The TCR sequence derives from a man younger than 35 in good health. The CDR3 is CASSTGPPGQGFSEQFF.